Below are 24 T cell receptor beta chains sequenced from a single sample in a study of cytotoxic CD8 clonotypes in ibrutinib-treated CLL. Method: immunoSEQ multiplex PCR; TCRdb's copy keeps in-frame clones and lacks some. Counted here are 130,000 or so clones, approximately 85% occurring once; the ten biggest clones make up roughly 1.9%. The input for sequencing was PBMCs, taken after 24 months of ibrutinib treatment. The receptors were sampled from a human donor with chronic lymphocytic leukemia.

This chain links TRBV28 with TRBJ2-5; D is undetermined. The CDR3 runs to 13 residues. Per the germline V gene, CDR1 is MDHEN and CDR2 is SYDVKM. V lost 5 bases, J lost 2 bases, and 9 bases lay in between. The CDR3 coding sequence is TGTGCCAGCAGTCCGGCCGGTCAAGAGACCCAGTACTTC. The encoded protein is CASSPAGQETQYF.

The chain couples TRBV28 to TRBJ1-2, with 8 bases aligning to TRBD1. Losses at the gene ends were 3 bases for V and 6 bases for J; bases not matched to a gene: 6. The CDR3 spans 14 residues. CDR1 and CDR2 (germline): MDHEN, SYDVKM. The CDR3 reads CASSLGQVPHGYTF. Here the CDR3 DNA reads TGTGCCAGCAGTTTGGGACAGGTGCCGCATGGCTACACCTTC.

This chain joins TRBV28 and TRBJ2-3; 7 nucleotides match TRBD2. V lost 4 bases, J lost 4 bases, and 14 bases stayed unmatched. Germline values: CDR1 MDHEN, CDR2 SYDVKM. The CDR3 sequence is 17 residues long. CDR3 DNA sequence: TGTGCCAGCAGTTCAACAGTAAAGCGGGGTCGTCCAGATACGCAGTATTTT. Translated, it gives CASSSTVKRGRPDTQYF.

The gene calls are TRBV7-3 and TRBJ1-3, with a possible D match to TRBD1 (6 bases). V was pared by 4 bases and J by 2 bases, with 6 bases between. The CDR3 extends over 13 amino acids. The germline CDR1 and CDR2 sequences are SGHTA and FQGTGA. The CDR3 DNA reads TGTGCCAGCAGCTCAGGGGCTGGAAACACCATATATTTT. This codes for CASSSGAGNTIYF.

This chain uses TRBV7-6 with TRBJ2-1; no reliable D call. From germline, CDR1 is SGHVS and CDR2 FNYEAQ. V was pared by 2 bases and J by 10 bases, with 15 bases between. The CDR3 totals 14 residues. The CDR3 reads CASSLYEVESEQFF. In nucleotides, the CDR3 is TGTGCCAGCAGCTTATACGAAGTGGAAAGCGAGCAGTTCTTC.

This rearrangement joins TRBV18 to TRBJ2-7; TRBD2 matches 13 bases. The CDR3 is 16 amino acids. V was clipped by 3 bases and J by 3 bases; unmatched bases: 5. CDR1 is KGHSH and CDR2 is LQKENI in the germline V gene. CDR3 region: CASSPVGTSGNYEQYF. CDR3 coding DNA: TGTGCCAGCTCACCGGTCGGGACTAGCGGGAACTACGAGCAGTACTTC.

V gene TRBV7-2 combines with J gene TRBJ1-5; possibly TRBD1 for D (5 bases). The CDR3 runs to 17 residues. V was trimmed by 3 bases and J by 1 base, leaving 16 bases between them. Germline V gene lookup returns CDR1 SGHTA and CDR2 FQGNSA. Here the CDR3 DNA reads TGTGCCAGCAGCTTCAGCAGGGTCGGGTCGAGCAATCAGCCCCAGCATTTT. Amino acid sequence: CASSFSRVGSSNQPQHF.

The J gene is TRBJ1-1, the V gene TRBV6-1; tentative D call: TRBD1 (5 bases). The CDR3 consists of 11 residues. V was clipped by 8 bases and J by 5 bases, with 9 bases between them. Looked up from germline, CDR1 is MNHNS and CDR2 is SASEGT. CDR3 amino acids: CASLGVTEAFF. The CDR3 DNA reads TGTGCCAGCCTGGGGGTTACTGAAGCTTTCTTT.

This rearrangement joins TRBV6-1 to TRBJ1-4; no clear D gene. The CDR3 contains 14 residues. Trimming removed 8 bases from V and 2 bases from J, with 12 bases in between. Germline CDR1 reads MNHNS; CDR2 reads SASEGT. The CDR3 nucleotides read TGTGCCAGCGCAGTGACGCAGACTAATGAAAAACTGTTTTTT. Translating gives CASAVTQTNEKLFF.

The V and J genes are TRBV5-1 and TRBJ1-5, with 10 bases lining up with TRBD1. CDR1 SGHRS and CDR2 YFSETQ come from the germline V gene. The ends lost 0 bases at V and 7 bases at J; junction bases unmatched: 10. This CDR3 contains 17 residues. The CDR3 bases are TGCGCCAGCAGCTTGGCCAAAGACAGGGGGCCAGGACAGCCCCAGCATTTT. As protein: CASSLAKDRGPGQPQHF.

The V gene is TRBV6-5, the J gene TRBJ2-7, with TRBD1 matching 7 bases. Unmatched junction bases numbered 8, after V lost 6 bases and J lost 6 bases. CDR3 length: 13 amino acids. Germline lookup yields CDR1 MNHEY and CDR2 SVGAGI. The CDR3 sequence: CASSDRVWSEQYF. The DNA for the CDR3 is TGTGCCAGCAGCGACAGGGTTTGGAGCGAGCAGTACTTC.

V is TRBV4-2 and J is TRBJ1-3; D is undetermined. The CDR3 extends over 14 amino acids. Germline V CDR1 and CDR2: LGHNA, YNFKEQ. The V and J ends lost 0 bases and 3 bases respectively, with 6 bases between them. The CDR3: CASSQEKVGNTIYF. For the CDR3, the DNA is TGTGCCAGCAGCCAAGAAAAGGTTGGAAACACCATATATTTT.

The rearrangement links TRBV2 to TRBJ1-4; 10 nucleotides align to TRBD1. J was trimmed by 11 bases and V by 5 bases; bases with no gene match: 5. The CDR3 spans 13 residues. Germline CDR1 is SNHLY and CDR2 is FYNNEI. Here the CDR3 DNA reads TGTGCCAGCAGTTCCCTGGACAGGGGGAAACTGTTTTTT. This sequence encodes CASSSLDRGKLFF.

The V and J genes are TRBV28 and TRBJ2-7; TRBD1 matches 11 bases. Trimming took 5 bases from V and 3 from J; bases not matched to a gene: 9. This CDR3 has 16 residues. Germline lookup yields CDR1 MDHEN and CDR2 SYDVKM. The CDR3 DNA sequence: TGTGCCAGCAGTCCCCCCCCCGGGACAGGGGGCTACGAGCAGTACTTC. This translates into CASSPPPGTGGYEQYF.

This chain connects TRBV2 to TRBJ1-3; the D gene is possibly TRBD1 (6 bases). Trimming left V 8 bases short and J 0 bases short, with 14 bases between. From germline, CDR1 is SNHLY and CDR2 FYNNEI. The CDR3 runs 15 residues. The CDR3 bases are TGTGCCAGCTCGCCTACAGGGACCTCTGGAAACACCATATATTTT. This translates into CASSPTGTSGNTIYF.

The chain joins TRBV15 to TRBJ1-3; D is undetermined. Per germline, CDR1 LNHNV and CDR2 YYDKDF (reference sequence). This CDR3 region has 15 residues. The V gene lost 0 bases and the J gene lost 0 bases, with 6 bases spanning the gap. The CDR3, as DNA: TGTGCCACCAGCAGAGATCCAGGCTCTGGAAACACCATATATTTT. It is translated as CATSRDPGSGNTIYF.

The CDR3 DNA reads as TGTGCCAGCTCACCCTCGTCTTCCCCGGGTTTACTTAACTATGGCTACACCTTC. This translates into CASSPSSSPGLLNYGYTF. The V call is TRBV18, the J call TRBJ1-2; D unresolved. Germline V gene data show CDR1 as KGHSH and CDR2 as LQKENI. The V gene lost 3 bases and the J gene lost 1 base, with 21 bases spanning the gap. This CDR3 has 18 amino acids.

This rearrangement joins TRBV4-2 to TRBJ2-3, with 7 bases identical to TRBD1. With 6 bases clipped from V and 5 bases from J, the junction kept 11 bases outside the gene matches. Germline V gene data show CDR1 as LGHNA and CDR2 as YNFKEQ. The CDR3 contains 15 residues. In DNA, the CDR3 is TGTGCCAGCAGTTACACAGGGGTAGAGATAGATACGCAGTATTTT. Translating it yields CASSYTGVEIDTQYF.

The rearrangement uses TRBV7-9 and TRBJ1-3; unclear D gene. Deletions cut 4 bases from V and 0 bases from J, with 10 bases between. CDR1 SEHNR and CDR2 FQNEAQ come from the germline V gene (reference sequence). This CDR3 is 15 amino acids long. The CDR3 protein is CASSWENSSGNTIYF. In DNA form, the CDR3 reads TGTGCCAGCAGCTGGGAAAACAGCTCTGGAAACACCATATATTTT.

The chain carries TRBV9 and TRBJ2-7; weak D call: TRBD1 (5 bases). The CDR3 loop spans 13 amino acids. From germline, CDR1 is SGDLS and CDR2 YYNGEE. Trimming took off 0 bases at V and 10 bases at J, with 14 bases between the two ends. The CDR3 nucleotides are TGTGCCAGCAGCGTAGACCGGACAACTCTACAGTACTTC. Translating gives CASSVDRTTLQYF.

This clone showed up just a few times. This chain joins TRBV6-6 and TRBJ1-1, with TRBD1 identical over 8 bases. CDR3 size: 16 residues. Germline-derived CDR1 and CDR2 are MNHNY and SVGAGI (reference sequence). The V and J ends lost 5 bases and 3 bases, in that order; junction bases with no gene match: 11. The CDR3 is CASSPAGGARDTEAFF. DNA of the CDR3: TGTGCCAGCAGTCCCGCAGGGGGCGCTCGAGACACTGAAGCTTTCTTT.

Details on this clone: At one end the junction does not follow the germline gene, possibly because of a read error. The chain links TRBV7-9 to TRBJ2-1, with 9 bases aligning to TRBD1. The CDR3 length is 12 residues. CDR1 and CDR2 (germline): SEHNR, FQNEAQ (reference sequence). This CDR3 reads CASSLLRDRVVF. DNA of the CDR3: TGTGCCAGTTCGTTGCTCCGGGACAGGGTAGTCTTC.

The genes are TRBV5-1 and TRBJ2-3; D remains ambiguous. There are 16 residues in the CDR3. V was clipped by 0 bases and J by 0 bases, with 11 bases between them. Germline loops: CDR1 SGHRS, CDR2 YFSETQ. The chain's CDR3 is CASSLDLSVSTDTQYF. CDR3 DNA sequence: TGCGCCAGCAGCTTGGATTTGTCGGTTAGCACAGATACGCAGTATTTT.

This clone was picked up one time. This rearrangement joins TRBV5-8 to TRBJ2-7; 10 positions agree with TRBD1. V was clipped by 2 bases and J by 6 bases; unmatched bases: 5. Germline CDR1 SGHTS, CDR2 YDEGEE. The CDR3 totals 14 residues. CDR3 sequence (DNA): TGTGCCAGCAGCTTACCGGGACAGGGGAGCGAGCAGTACTTC. It encodes CASSLPGQGSEQYF.